The clone carrying this TCR beta chain has a handful of counts. Its antigen is unidentified. This sample is drawn from a study of beta chain features in type 1 diabetes. Findings and limits, study-wide: cDNA-based reads could over-represent cells with high TCR expression.

Of the isolated RNA, all was reverse transcribed, and so the sequenced material was expressed TCRB transcripts. Clones were read by immunoSEQ multiplex PCR, and TCRdb kept only the in-frame ones, dropping some. The top ten hold 2% to 2.5% of the sample, which has more than 30,000 clones, 55% to 70% seen once. The CDR3 has 15 amino acids. Germline CDR1 SNHLY, CDR2 FYNNEI. V shed 4 bases, J shed 0 bases, and the junction held 1 base outside the gene matches. V gene TRBV2 combines with J gene TRBJ2-1; 9 nucleotides line up with TRBD2. The sample consisted of Tregs from blood. This receptor was taken from a woman aged 25 to 45 in good health. The CDR3 nucleotides read TGTGCCAGCAGTGTAGCGGGAGACTCCTACAATGAGCAGTTCTTC. Its protein is CASSVAGDSYNEQFF.